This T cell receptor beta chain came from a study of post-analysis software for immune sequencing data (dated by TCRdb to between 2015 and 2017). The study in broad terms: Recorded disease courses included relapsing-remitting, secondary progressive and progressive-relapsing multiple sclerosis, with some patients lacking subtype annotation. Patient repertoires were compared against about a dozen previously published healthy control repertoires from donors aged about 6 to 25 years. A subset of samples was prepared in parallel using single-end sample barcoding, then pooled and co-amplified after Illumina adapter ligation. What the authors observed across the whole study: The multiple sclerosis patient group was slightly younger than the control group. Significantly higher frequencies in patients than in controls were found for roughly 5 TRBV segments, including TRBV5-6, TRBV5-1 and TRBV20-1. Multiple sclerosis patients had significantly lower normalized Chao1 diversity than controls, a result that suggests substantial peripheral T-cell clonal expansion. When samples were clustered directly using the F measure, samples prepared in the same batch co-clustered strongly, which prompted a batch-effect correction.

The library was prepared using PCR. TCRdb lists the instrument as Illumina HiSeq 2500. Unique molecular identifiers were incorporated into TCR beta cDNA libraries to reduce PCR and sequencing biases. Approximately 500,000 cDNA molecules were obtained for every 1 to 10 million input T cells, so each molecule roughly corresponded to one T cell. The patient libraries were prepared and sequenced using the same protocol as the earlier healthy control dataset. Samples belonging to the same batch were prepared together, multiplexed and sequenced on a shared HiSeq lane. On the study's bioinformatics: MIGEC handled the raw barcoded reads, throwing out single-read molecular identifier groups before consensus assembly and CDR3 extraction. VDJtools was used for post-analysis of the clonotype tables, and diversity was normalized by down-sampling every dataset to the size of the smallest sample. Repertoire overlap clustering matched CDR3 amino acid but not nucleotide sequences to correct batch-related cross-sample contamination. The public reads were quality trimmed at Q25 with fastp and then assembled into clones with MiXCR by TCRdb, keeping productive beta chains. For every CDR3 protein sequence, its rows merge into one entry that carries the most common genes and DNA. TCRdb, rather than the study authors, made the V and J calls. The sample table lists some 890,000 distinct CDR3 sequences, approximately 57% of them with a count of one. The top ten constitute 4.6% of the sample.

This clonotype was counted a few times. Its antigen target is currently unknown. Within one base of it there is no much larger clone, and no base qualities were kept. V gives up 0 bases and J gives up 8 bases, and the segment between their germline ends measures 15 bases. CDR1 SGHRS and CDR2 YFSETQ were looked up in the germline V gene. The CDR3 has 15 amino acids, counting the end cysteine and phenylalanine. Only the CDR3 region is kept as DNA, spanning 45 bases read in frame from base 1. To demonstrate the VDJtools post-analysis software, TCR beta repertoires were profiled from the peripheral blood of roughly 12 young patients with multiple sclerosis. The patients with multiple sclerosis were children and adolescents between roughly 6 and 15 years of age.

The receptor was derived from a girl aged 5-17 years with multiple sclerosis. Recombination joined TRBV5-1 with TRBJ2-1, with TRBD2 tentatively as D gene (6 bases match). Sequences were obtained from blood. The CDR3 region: CASSLVSGVVDEQFF. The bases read TGCGCCAGCAGCTTGGTTTCGGGAGTGGTAGATGAGCAGTTCTTC.